The present T cell receptor beta chain was sequenced within a study of shared clonotypes between healthy human individuals. Whole-study results and caveats: Naive CD4 clonotype sharing across a few donors was about 5%.

J lost 7 bases, V lost 1 base, and 10 bases had no gene match. CDR3 length equals 19 residues. CDR1 MGHRA and CDR2 YSYEKL come from the germline V gene. CD45RA+ naive and CD45RA-negative memory subsets were separated from CD4+ cells. Concerning this clone: What it recognizes is unknown.

Assay runs were performed at deep level. The table came from immunoSEQ multiplex PCR; TCRdb's copy has only in-frame clones and leaves some out. The sample records 2,500,000 or so clones, under 95% being singletons. The rearrangement uses TRBV4-1 and TRBJ2-1; 16 bases agree with TRBD2. This TCR derives from a man younger than 35 in good health. Some clones in this sample may be carry-over from other donors' samples. Sequenced material: naive CD4+ T cells from PBMCs. Subset reported: CD45RA+ positively selected. CDR3 DNA sequence: TGCGCCAGCAGCCAAGCTCACTCGGGACTAGCGGGAGGGCCTAATGAGCAGTTCTTC. Translated, it gives CASSQAHSGLAGGPNEQFF.